This T cell receptor (beta chain) derives from a study of OX40 agonist ivuxolimab in advanced cancers. As for the study more broadly: Ivuxolimab was an agonistic, fully human IgG2 monoclonal antibody directed against OX40 (CD134), a costimulatory receptor. Intravenous ivuxolimab was administered to patients every 2 weeks at six dose levels: 0.01, 0.1, 0.3, 1.5, 3 and 10 mg/kg. Of the approximately 54 patients in dose escalation, 19 had hepatocellular carcinoma, roughly 15 had melanoma, 9 had renal cell carcinoma and 9 had head and neck cancer. In the dose-escalation cohort, 82.7% of patients were male, and the mean age was roughly 60 years, with a range of roughly 20 to 79. Patients were allowed to have had prior anti-PD-1, anti-PD-L1 or anti-CTLA-4 therapy, and more than 30% of the dose-escalation patients had previously received checkpoint inhibitors. Partial responses were achieved by three dose-escalation patients, of whom one had hepatocellular carcinoma and two had cutaneous melanoma. The purpose of peripheral TCRbeta sequencing was to test whether ivuxolimab changed TCR sequence diversity and led to clonal T-cell expansion. The paper reports the monotherapy dose-escalation portion (N of about 56 patients) of the phase I ivuxolimab trial.

Paper-wide results and their limitations: After ivuxolimab, more expanded clones were found on average in CD8+ T cells than in CD4+ T cells. The antigen specificity of the peripheral T cells that underwent clonal expansion was not determined. In partial responders in the 0.1-3.0 mg/kg groups, normalized peripheral clonal expansion was found to be among the lowest, especially among CD8+ T cells. At doses from 0.1 to 3.0 mg/kg, clonal expansion was seen in both CD4+ and CD8+ blood T cells between baseline and week 6. Low levels of normalized T-cell clonal expansion were also seen in some nonresponding patients.

V is pruned by 4 bases and J by 3 bases, leaving 2 bases of the junction without a gene match. Its CDR3 holds 15 amino acids, cysteine through phenylalanine. Kept here is only the CDR3 DNA, which spans 45 bases and is read in frame from base 1. In the germline V gene, CDR1 corresponds to MNHNS and CDR2 to SASEGT. The trial excluded patients who had a history of autoimmune disease or who were on systemic immunosuppression. Peripheral blood for TCR sequencing was collected from all dose cohorts at baseline, on cycle 4 day 1, and on cycle 7 day 1. Samples were obtained from an open-label, multicenter, first-in-human phase I dose-escalation trial of ivuxolimab. Adults with locally advanced or metastatic head and neck squamous cell, hepatocellular, melanoma or renal cell carcinoma were enrolled in the trial. Before TCR sequencing, CD4+ and CD8+ T cells were separately sorted from peripheral blood. As concerns this clone: This clone's antigen is unknown. No much larger clonotype is one base removed from it; base qualities were not supplied.

For sequencing of the TCRbeta CDR3 region, genomic DNA was extracted from the sorted cells. The immunoSEQ Assay was used for sequencing of TCRbeta CDR3 regions. TCRdb limited this immuneACCESS table to in-frame rearrangements with V and J called. A share of clones is missing; checked studies link under half to unresolved V genes, and the rest is unexplained. The sample includes about 67,000 clones, with about 87% observed a single time. The top ten hold 4% to 5% of the sample. The sequenced sample was CD4+ or CD8+ T cells sorted from blood, obtained in a trial of the OX40 agonist ivuxolimab. The receptor's source is an adult with an advanced solid tumor such as melanoma, head and neck, liver or kidney cancer. The chain is encoded by TRBV6-1 joined to TRBJ2-7, with 14 bases in between that match TRBD2. The CDR3 region reads CASSAGTSGGYEQYF. The DNA sequence reads TGTGCCAGCAGTGCCGGGACTAGCGGGGGCTACGAGCAGTACTTC.